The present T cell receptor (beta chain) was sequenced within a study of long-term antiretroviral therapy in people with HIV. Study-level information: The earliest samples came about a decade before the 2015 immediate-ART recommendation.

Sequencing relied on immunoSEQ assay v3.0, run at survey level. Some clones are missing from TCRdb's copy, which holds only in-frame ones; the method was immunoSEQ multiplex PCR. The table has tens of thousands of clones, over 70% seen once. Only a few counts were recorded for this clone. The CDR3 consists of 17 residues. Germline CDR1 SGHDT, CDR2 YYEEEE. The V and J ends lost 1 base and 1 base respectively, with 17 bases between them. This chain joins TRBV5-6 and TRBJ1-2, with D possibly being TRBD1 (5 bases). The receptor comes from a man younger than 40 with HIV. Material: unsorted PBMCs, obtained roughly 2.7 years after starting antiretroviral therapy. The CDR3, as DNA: TGTGCCAGCAGCTTGTTCGGGACGGTCGTACTTAACTATGGCTACACCTTC. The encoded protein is CASSLFGTVVLNYGYTF.